One and the same sample provided the 28 T cell receptor beta chains below, sequenced in a study of blood T cell repertoires in COVID-19. Libraries were prepared by immunoSEQ multiplex PCR; TCRdb keeps only in-frame clonotypes and omits some of them. The sample lists tens of thousands of clones; around 80% were seen once. Sequencing was performed on peripheral blood. The source is a human donor in a cohort sampled during active COVID-19.

The chain joins TRBV24-1 to TRBJ2-1; possibly TRBD2 for D (6 bases). CDR3 length: 16 amino acids. V gave up 9 bases and J gave up 5 bases, with 22 bases separating them. Germline V gene data show CDR1 as KGHDR and CDR2 as SFDVKD. DNA for the CDR3: TGTGCCACCCGCTTGTTCCCGGGGGTAGAGAACAATGAGCAGTTCTTC. It is translated as CATRLFPGVENNEQFF.

In DNA form, the CDR3 reads TGTGCCAGCAGCGCCCCTTCCGGGGGAACCTACAATGAGCAGTTCTTC. Its protein product is CASSAPSGGTYNEQFF. This rearrangement joins TRBV9 to TRBJ2-1; tentative D call: TRBD2 (6 bases). From germline, CDR1 is SGDLS and CDR2 YYNGEE. CDR3 length: 16 amino acids. Trimming stripped 3 bases from V and 2 bases from J, with 15 bases between.

The chain combines TRBV5-1 with TRBJ2-3, with 7 bases that match TRBD1. Trimming at V came to 4 bases and at J to 3 bases, leaving 5 bases not matched to a gene. The length of the CDR3 is 14 residues. Per germline, CDR1 SGHRS and CDR2 YFSETQ. CDR3 residues: CASSPTGFTDTQYF. CDR3 in DNA: TGCGCCAGCAGCCCGACAGGGTTTACAGATACGCAGTATTTT. The whole variable domain, remainder taken from reference TRBV5-1 and TRBJ2-3, is KAGVTQTPRYLIKTRGQQVTLSCSPISGHRSVSWYQQTPGQGLQFLFEYFSETQRNKGNFPGRFSGRQFSNSRSEMNVSTLELGDSALYLCASSPTGFTDTQYFGPGTRLTVL.

This clone was found once. The rearrangement joins TRBV19 to TRBJ1-1; D possibly corresponds to TRBD1 (6 bases). Trimming took off 0 bases at V and 0 bases at J, with 11 bases between the two ends. Germline V gives CDR1 LNHDA, CDR2 SQIVND (reference sequence). This CDR3 contains 16 residues. CDR3 protein: CASSIDWTALNTEAFF. In DNA, the CDR3 is TGTGCCAGTAGTATAGATTGGACAGCCTTGAACACTGAAGCTTTCTTT.

V usage is TRBV4-2 and J usage is TRBJ1-6; tentatively, D is TRBD1 (5 bases). V was shortened by 0 bases and J by 4 bases, with 7 bases between the two germline ends. The germline V gene encodes CDR1 LGHNA and CDR2 YNFKEQ. CDR3 length: 15 amino acids. The CDR3 loop reads CASSQEQGYNSPLHF. The CDR3 nucleotides are TGTGCCAGCAGCCAAGAGCAGGGTTATAATTCACCCCTCCACTTT.

The CDR3 sequence: CASSSTSGGVSTDTQYF. DNA for the CDR3: TGCGCCAGCAGCTCGACTAGCGGGGGGGTCAGCACAGATACGCAGTATTTT. V gene TRBV5-1 combines with J gene TRBJ2-3, with 14 bases lining up with TRBD2. CDR1 and CDR2 (germline): SGHRS, YFSETQ. There are 17 residues in the CDR3. Trimming removed 3 bases from V and 0 bases from J; junction bases left unmatched: 3.

The V call is TRBV15, the J call TRBJ2-1; 9 bases are a match to TRBD2. V was pared by 5 bases and J by 4 bases, with 9 bases of the junction left unmatched. CDR1 is LNHNV, CDR2 YYDKDF, per germline (reference sequence). CDR3 length equals 16 residues. The CDR3 loop is CATSRGGSGGYNEQFF. CDR3 coding DNA: TGTGCCACCAGCCGCGGGGGTAGCGGGGGTTACAATGAGCAGTTCTTC.

The CDR3 here is CASRSGTGAYEQYF. CDR3 bases: TGTGCCAGCAGATCCGGGACAGGGGCATACGAGCAGTACTTC. The rearrangement joins TRBV2 to TRBJ2-7, with 10 bases fitting TRBD1. With V trimmed by 6 bases and J by 4 bases, 6 bases remained unmatched. Germline V CDR1 and CDR2: SNHLY, FYNNEI. This CDR3 has 14 amino acids.

The gene calls are TRBV11-2 and TRBJ2-4; 7 bases match TRBD1. With V trimmed by 5 bases and J by 2 bases, 15 bases remained unmatched. This CDR3 has 18 residues. CDR1 is SGHAT and CDR2 is FQNNGV in the germline V gene. The CDR3 DNA reads as TGTGCCAGCAGCCCTAGTAGCCGCAGGGGGTTTTCCAAAAACATTCAGTACTTC. As protein: CASSPSSRRGFSKNIQYF.

This chain joins TRBV6-4 and TRBJ2-2, with 10 bases fitting TRBD1. Trimming took 2 bases from V and 6 from J; bases not matched to a gene: 6. The CDR3 runs to 16 residues. Germline CDR1 reads MRHNA; CDR2 reads SNTAGT. For the CDR3, the DNA is TGTGCCAGCAGTGACACCTCCGGGACAGGGGCCGGGGAGCTGTTTTTT. Translating gives CASSDTSGTGAGELFF.

The chain joins TRBV28 to TRBJ1-5, with TRBD1 as a possible D gene (6 bases). V lost 3 bases, J lost 7 bases, and 19 bases lay in between. The germline CDR1 and CDR2 sequences are MDHEN and SYDVKM. CDR3 size: 16 residues. CDR3 protein: CASSFSQGPLRQPQHF. The CDR3 coding sequence is TGTGCCAGCAGTTTCTCCCAGGGGCCCCTCAGGCAGCCCCAGCATTTT.

V gene TRBV2 combines with J gene TRBJ1-5; weak D call: TRBD1 (5 bases). The CDR3 covers 16 residues. The germline V gene encodes CDR1 SNHLY and CDR2 FYNNEI. V dropped 6 bases and J dropped 0 bases, with 15 bases sitting between them. The CDR3 sequence: CASRYWGGNSNQPQHF. CDR3 in DNA: TGTGCCAGCAGATATTGGGGGGGGAATAGCAATCAGCCCCAGCATTTT.

J is TRBJ1-1 and V is TRBV2; D gene ambiguous. The ends were cut back, 8 bases at V and 3 bases at J, with 16 bases in the middle. Looked up from germline, CDR1 is SNHLY and CDR2 is FYNNEI. The CDR3 spans 14 residues. CDR3 loop: CASRPPGGHTEAFF. The CDR3 nucleotides read TGTGCCAGCCGACCCCCCGGCGGTCACACTGAAGCTTTCTTT.

V is TRBV7-3 and J is TRBJ2-2; TRBD1 aligns across 10 bases. J gave up 5 bases and V 4 bases, and 1 base lay outside the gene matches. Germline V gene sequence: CDR1 SGHTA, CDR2 FQGTGA. The CDR3 has 14 amino acids. CDR3 residues: CASSSGQGTGELFF. Written as DNA, the CDR3 is TGTGCCAGCAGCTCGGGACAGGGGACCGGGGAGCTGTTTTTT. Supplemented by reference TRBV7-3 and TRBJ2-2, the full variable domain reads GAGVSQTPSNKVTEKGKYVELRCDPISGHTALYWYRQSLGQGPEFLIYFQGTGAADDSGLPNDRFFAVRPEGSVSTLKIQRTERGDSAVYLCASSSGQGTGELFFGEGSRLTVL.

J is TRBJ2-6 and V is TRBV19; 7 bases align to TRBD1. Germline-derived CDR1 and CDR2 are LNHDA and SQIVND (reference sequence). V was clipped by 4 bases and J by 0 bases; unmatched bases: 0. CDR3 length: 15 amino acids. The CDR3 coding sequence is TGTGCCAGTAGTAGACAGGGCTCTGGGGCCAACGTCCTGACTTTC. Protein: CASSRQGSGANVLTF.

V gene TRBV19 combines with J gene TRBJ1-2; possibly TRBD1 for D (6 bases). This CDR3 is 13 amino acids long. CDR1 is LNHDA and CDR2 is SQIVND in the germline V gene (reference sequence). The V end lost 2 bases, the J end lost 4 bases, and 8 bases lay between the germline ends. The CDR3 protein is CASSIRRGYGYTF. The CDR3 DNA is TGTGCCAGTAGTATACGCAGGGGCTATGGCTACACCTTC.

The CDR3 reads CASSQDQYPRGRETQYF. CDR3 sequence (DNA): TGCGCCAGCAGCCAAGATCAATACCCTAGGGGTCGCGAGACCCAGTACTTC. The chain combines TRBV4-1 with TRBJ2-5; D is perhaps TRBD1 (5 bases). CDR1 and CDR2 from the germline V gene are MGHRA and YSYEKL. This CDR3 spans 17 amino acids. V gave up 0 bases and J gave up 5 bases, with 19 bases separating them.

This clone came up a few times. V is TRBV2 and J is TRBJ2-2; 8 nucleotides line up with TRBD1. The CDR3 has 14 residues. Germline CDR1 SNHLY, CDR2 FYNNEI. V lost 8 bases and J lost 5; bases outside the gene matches: 7. CDR3: CASRSQGATGELFF. In DNA form, the CDR3 reads TGTGCCAGCCGCAGTCAGGGGGCGACCGGGGAGCTGTTTTTT.

This clone was found a few times. V gene TRBV4-1 combines with J gene TRBJ1-5; 12 nucleotides align to TRBD1. CDR1 MGHRA and CDR2 YSYEKL come from the germline V gene. CDR3 length: 14 amino acids. V lost 5 bases to trimming and J lost 6 bases; unmatched junction nucleotides: 2. The CDR3 sequence: CASSGTGGSQPQHF. In DNA, the CDR3 is TGCGCCAGCAGCGGGACAGGGGGCAGTCAGCCCCAGCATTTT.

This chain links TRBV7-5 with TRBJ2-4; the table names TRBD2, a call not compared with the DNA. TRBV7-5 is reported as a pseudogene. This CDR3 has 16 residues. The CDR3 DNA reads as TGTGCCAGAAGCTTAGCGGGGGATCTAGCCAAAAACATTCAGTACTTC. Protein: CARSLAGDLAKNIQYF.

V usage is TRBV3-1 (or the pseudogene TRBV3-2) and J usage is TRBJ2-3; 8 bases are shared with TRBD1. The CDR3 is made up of 19 amino acids. Germline V lookup: CDR1 LGHDT, CDR2 YNNKEL (reference sequence). Trimming at V came to 2 bases and at J to 1 base, leaving 14 bases not matched to a gene. CDR3 amino acids: CASSQTSLGQGIRTDTQYF. The CDR3 DNA reads as TGTGCCAGCAGCCAAACCAGTCTAGGACAGGGAATTCGCACAGATACGCAGTATTTT.

The genes are TRBV7-2 and TRBJ1-4, with a weak D call TRBD1 (6 bases). V gave up 5 bases and J gave up 3 bases, with 19 bases separating them. The CDR3 length is 17 residues. Looked up from germline, CDR1 is SGHTA and CDR2 is FQGNSA. The chain's CDR3 is CASSRYRRGGANEKLFF. The CDR3 nucleotides read TGTGCCAGCAGCCGGTACCGGAGGGGGGGAGCTAATGAAAAACTGTTTTTT.

V is TRBV6-5 and J is TRBJ1-2, with 11 bases fitting TRBD1. The CDR3 sequence is 15 residues long. The junction had 5 bases not matched to a gene; V was cut back by 6 bases and J by 2 bases. The germline V gene encodes CDR1 MNHEY and CDR2 SVGAGI. This CDR3 reads CASRDRGRVNYGYTF. In nucleotides, the CDR3 is TGTGCCAGCAGGGACAGGGGGCGCGTGAACTATGGCTACACCTTC.

To note about this clone: This CDR3 is also generated by other DNA sequences in the sample. The rearrangement uses TRBV5-1 and TRBJ1-6; D is uncertain. There are 13 residues in the CDR3. From germline, CDR1 is SGHRS and CDR2 YFSETQ. Trimming cost V 0 bases and J 8 bases, with 6 bases left between them. CDR3 loop: CASSLGRDSPLHF. In DNA form, the CDR3 reads TGCGCCAGCAGCTTGGGGAGAGATTCACCCCTCCACTTT.

The V and J genes are TRBV6-1 and TRBJ2-7; 9 bases are shared with TRBD1. The trim removed 6 bases at V and 7 bases at J, leaving 16 bases unmatched. The length of the CDR3 is 16 residues. Germline lookup yields CDR1 MNHNS and CDR2 SASEGT. CDR3 DNA: TGTGCCAGCAGGGAAAGGGCGGACAGGGGATTCGGGGAGCAGTACTTC. It translates to CASRERADRGFGEQYF.

The chain is built from TRBV28 and TRBJ1-6; weak D call: TRBD1 (5 bases). CDR1 MDHEN and CDR2 SYDVKM come from the germline V gene. V lost 5 bases and J 9 bases, leaving 20 bases between the germline ends. The CDR3 extends over 16 amino acids. CDR3 residues: CASSPGLGREGSPLHF. The CDR3 DNA is TGTGCCAGCAGTCCCGGTCTTGGCAGGGAAGGTTCACCCCTCCACTTT.

The chain couples TRBV5-6 to TRBJ2-5; tentative D call: TRBD1 (6 bases). The length of the CDR3 is 17 residues. Per germline, CDR1 SGHDT and CDR2 YYEEEE. Trimming took 4 bases from V and 1 from J, leaving 20 bases between them. The CDR3 DNA is TGTGCCAGCAGCCCGATGGGGGCTACAGGGTTCCAAGAGACCCAGTACTTC. It translates to CASSPMGATGFQETQYF.

This chain connects TRBV28 to TRBJ1-2; 8 nucleotides match TRBD1. Trimming at V came to 6 bases and at J to 5 bases, leaving 8 bases not matched to a gene. CDR1 and CDR2 from the germline V gene are MDHEN and SYDVKM. The CDR3 length is 14 residues. The CDR3 nucleotides are TGTGCCAGCAGGCCGCCGGGACAGGCGTATGGCTACACCTTC. Its protein is CASRPPGQAYGYTF.